The 22 T cell receptor beta chains reported below all come from one sample, sequenced in a study of blood T cell repertoires in COVID-19. Clones were read by immunoSEQ multiplex PCR, and TCRdb kept only the in-frame ones, dropping some. The sample contains roughly 670,000 clones, approximately 90% of which appear only once. The sequenced sample was peripheral blood. The receptors derive from a woman aged 18-30 years with acute or convalescent COVID-19.

The CDR3 DNA is TGTGCCAGCAGTTCTCCACTAGGGACAGGGGATGGGTCACCCCTCCACTTT. Translating it yields CASSSPLGTGDGSPLHF. This chain uses TRBV27 with TRBJ1-6; TRBD1 agrees at 10 bases. The V segment lost 4 bases and the J segment 10 bases; nucleotides outside the gene matches: 13. From germline, CDR1 is MNHEY and CDR2 SMNVEV (reference sequence). CDR3 length equals 17 residues.

V usage is TRBV5-1 and J usage is TRBJ2-7; possibly TRBD2 for D (6 bases). V lost 3 bases, J lost 2 bases, and 15 bases lay in between. Germline V CDR1 and CDR2: SGHRS, YFSETQ. This CDR3 contains 15 residues. CDR3 in DNA: TGCGCCAGCAGCTGGTGGGGGGTAGTAACCTACGAGCAGTACTTC. Translation gives CASSWWGVVTYEQYF. Full variable domain (outside the CDR3, taken from reference TRBV5-1 and TRBJ2-7): KAGVTQTPRYLIKTRGQQVTLSCSPISGHRSVSWYQQTPGQGLQFLFEYFSETQRNKGNFPGRFSGRQFSNSRSEMNVSTLELGDSALYLCASSWWGVVTYEQYFGPGTRLTVT.

The CDR3 is CASSQSPQGGTDTQYF. The CDR3 coding sequence is TGCGCCAGCAGTCAATCCCCACAGGGGGGGACAGATACGCAGTATTTT. This chain links TRBV23-1 with TRBJ2-3, with D perhaps TRBD1 (8 bases). TRBV23-1 is identified as an open reading frame with a role that is uncertain. The CDR3 spans 16 residues. The V end was cut by 0 bases, the J end by 3 bases, with 13 bases between.

This clone was picked up one time. The chain employs TRBV6-6 and TRBJ2-3; D not certain. The length of the CDR3 is 15 residues. Germline CDR1 MNHNY, CDR2 SVGAGI (reference sequence). Trimming cost V 0 bases and J 3 bases, with 10 bases left between them. CDR3 in amino acids: CASSYSNSRTDTQYF. The CDR3 nucleotides are TGTGCCAGCAGTTACTCGAATAGCAGAACAGATACGCAGTATTTT.

This chain links TRBV4-2 with TRBJ2-3, with TRBD2 matching 9 bases. Trimming at V came to 3 bases and at J to 2 bases, leaving 0 bases not matched to a gene. This CDR3 spans 14 amino acids. Looked up from germline, CDR1 is LGHNA and CDR2 is YNFKEQ. The CDR3 region is CASSQGLATDTQYF. In DNA, the CDR3 is TGTGCCAGCAGCCAGGGACTAGCCACAGATACGCAGTATTTT.

The chain uses TRBV9 and TRBJ1-3; perhaps TRBD1 as D (6 bases). CDR1 is SGDLS and CDR2 is YYNGEE in the germline V gene. The CDR3 loop spans 15 amino acids. V lost 3 bases and J lost 3, with 13 bases in between. The CDR3 bases are TGTGCCAGCAGCGCACGGACAGCTAGTGGAAACACCATATATTTT. As protein: CASSARTASGNTIYF.

This sequence joins TRBV27 and TRBJ1-2; TRBD1 agrees at 8 bases. The V segment lost 4 bases and the J segment 7 bases; nucleotides outside the gene matches: 11. The CDR3 runs 15 residues. Germline values: CDR1 MNHEY, CDR2 SMNVEV (reference sequence). The DNA of the CDR3 is TGTGCCAGCAGTTCCGTGGACAGGGTGTGGGGTGGCTACACCTTC. Protein product: CASSSVDRVWGGYTF.

The rearrangement links TRBV27 to TRBJ2-1, with a tentative D call TRBD1 (6 bases). V was clipped by 2 bases and J by 4 bases, with 12 bases between them. The CDR3 is 15 residues long. Germline-derived CDR1 and CDR2 are MNHEY and SMNVEV (reference sequence). Here the CDR3 DNA reads TGTGCCAGCAGTTTAATGGGGGCAGGGTACAATGAGCAGTTCTTC. Translation: CASSLMGAGYNEQFF.

The V and J genes are TRBV7-2 and TRBJ1-2; D is unresolved. V was trimmed by 0 bases and J by 4 bases, leaving 9 bases between them. The V gene's germline CDR1 is SGHTA and CDR2 FQGNSA. The CDR3 is 14 amino acids. The CDR3 protein is CASSLARSGYGYTF. Written as DNA, the CDR3 is TGTGCCAGCAGCTTAGCGCGGAGCGGCTATGGCTACACCTTC.

In DNA, the CDR3 is TGTGCCACTTCGAGCGGGGACATTCAGTACTTC. Its translation: CATSSGDIQYF. This sequence joins TRBV19 and TRBJ2-4, with 7 nucleotides matching TRBD2. CDR3 length: 11 amino acids. Germline V gene lookup returns CDR1 LNHDA and CDR2 SQIVND (reference sequence). After removal of 10 bases from V and 8 bases from J, the junction contained 5 bases not matched to a gene. Full variable domain (missing parts from reference TRBV19 and TRBJ2-4): DGGITQSPKYLFRKEGQNVTLSCEQNLNHDAMYWYRQDPGQGLRLIYYSQIVNDFQKGDIAEGYSVSREKKESFPLTVTSAQKNPTAFYLCATSSGDIQYFGAGTRLSVL.

The chain carries TRBV23-1 and TRBJ2-3; TRBD1 aligns across 7 bases. TRBV23-1 is an ORF; its function is uncertain. J lost 5 bases, V lost 4 bases, and 9 bases had no gene match. This CDR3 region has 15 residues. The CDR3 region is CASSRSGTAEDTQYF. The CDR3 DNA is TGCGCCAGCAGTCGATCCGGGACAGCAGAAGATACGCAGTATTTT.

V gene TRBV2 combines with J gene TRBJ1-1; D might be TRBD1 (5 bases). Germline V gene sequence: CDR1 SNHLY, CDR2 FYNNEI. CDR3 length: 12 residues. With 7 bases removed from V and 1 base from J, the gap between germline ends came to 7 bases. CDR3 sequence: CASNRKNTEAFF. The CDR3, as DNA: TGTGCCAGCAACAGGAAGAACACTGAAGCTTTCTTT. The full variable domain, rest sourced from reference TRBV2 and TRBJ1-1, is EPEVTQTPSHQVTQMGQEVILRCVPISNHLYFYWYRQILGQKVEFLVSFYNNEISEKSEIFDDQFSVERPDGSNFTLKIRSTKLEDSAMYFCASNRKNTEAFFGQGTRLTVV.

The chain links TRBV27 to TRBJ2-7, with 12 bases lining up with TRBD2. The trim removed 8 bases at V and 3 bases at J, leaving 8 bases unmatched. The CDR3 length is 15 residues. Germline CDR1 reads MNHEY; CDR2 reads SMNVEV (reference sequence). The CDR3 region is CASVNLAGGRYEQYF. CDR3 nucleotide sequence: TGTGCCAGCGTCAATCTAGCGGGGGGGCGCTACGAGCAGTACTTC.

The J gene is TRBJ2-7, the V gene TRBV12-1; the table's D call of TRBD1 was not tested on the DNA. TRBV12-1 is marked as a pseudogene. The length of the CDR3 is 15 residues. The CDR3 reads CASSPGQSSLYEQYF. CDR3 coding DNA: TGTGCCAGCAGCCCGGGACAGAGTTCCCTCTACGAGCAGTACTTC.

CDR3 protein: CASSLGDRGTGEQYF. CDR3 sequence (DNA): TGCGCCAGCAGCTTGGGGGACAGGGGGACCGGTGAGCAGTACTTC. This chain uses TRBV5-1 with TRBJ2-7, with 11 bases that match TRBD1. Trimming at V came to 0 bases and at J to 7 bases, leaving 6 bases not matched to a gene. The CDR3 covers 15 residues. The germline V gene has CDR1 SGHRS and CDR2 YFSETQ. The whole variable domain, remainder taken from reference TRBV5-1 and TRBJ2-7, is KAGVTQTPRYLIKTRGQQVTLSCSPISGHRSVSWYQQTPGQGLQFLFEYFSETQRNKGNFPGRFSGRQFSNSRSEMNVSTLELGDSALYLCASSLGDRGTGEQYFGPGTRLTVT.

The chain carries TRBV19 and TRBJ1-5; possible D gene TRBD1, 6 bases. Between the trimmed V and J ends, which lost 6 bases and 4 bases, there was a span of 10 bases. Germline V lookup: CDR1 LNHDA, CDR2 SQIVND (reference sequence). This CDR3 is built from 13 residues. The CDR3 coding sequence is TGTGCCAGTAGCTCTGACAGGAATCAGCCCCAGCATTTT. Its protein product is CASSSDRNQPQHF.

The table lists this clone with a count of one. This rearrangement joins TRBV29-1 to TRBJ2-3; D may be TRBD2 (7 bases). The CDR3 contains 14 residues. Germline V gene lookup returns CDR1 SQVTM and CDR2 ANQGSEA. Between the trimmed V and J ends, which lost 4 bases and 0 bases, there was a span of 11 bases. Here the CDR3 reads CSVGGGGSTDTQYF. The CDR3 DNA reads as TGCAGCGTTGGGGGAGGGGGGAGCACAGATACGCAGTATTTT.

Concerning this clone itself: The same CDR3 also results from other DNA sequences found in this sample. The chain is built from TRBV27 and TRBJ2-7; D is unresolved. The V gene's germline CDR1 is MNHEY and CDR2 SMNVEV (reference sequence). V lost 0 bases and J 3 bases, leaving 6 bases between the germline ends. The CDR3 is 13 residues long. CDR3: CASSLSKHYEQYF. The CDR3, as DNA: TGTGCCAGCAGTTTATCAAAGCACTACGAGCAGTACTTC.

V usage is TRBV29-1 and J usage is TRBJ1-2; 8 bases are a match to TRBD1. The junction had 9 bases not matched to a gene; V was cut back by 6 bases and J by 3 bases. Germline assignment: CDR1 SQVTM and CDR2 ANQGSEA. The CDR3 consists of 14 residues. The CDR3 nucleotides are TGCAGCGTGCGACAGGGGTGGGGGGACTATGGCTACACCTTC. Encoded protein: CSVRQGWGDYGYTF.

The rearrangement uses TRBV12-5 and TRBJ2-2, with D unclear. From germline, CDR1 is LGHNT and CDR2 FRNRAP. This CDR3 contains 15 residues. V lost 6 bases and J 3 bases, leaving 14 bases between the germline ends. CDR3 DNA: TGTGCTAGTGGCCCCATCCAGGCGTACACCGGGGAGCTGTTTTTT. It yields the protein CASGPIQAYTGELFF.

The rearrangement uses TRBV18 and TRBJ2-5; D is unclear. This CDR3 is 13 amino acids long. Germline V gene data show CDR1 as KGHSH and CDR2 as LQKENI. With 2 bases removed from V and 3 bases from J, the gap between germline ends came to 7 bases. The CDR3 here is CASSPTSKETQYF. The DNA for the CDR3 is TGTGCCAGCTCACCAACGAGTAAAGAGACCCAGTACTTC.

The J gene is TRBJ1-2, the V gene TRBV18, with D maybe TRBD1 (6 bases). This CDR3 has 13 amino acids. The V and J ends lost 3 bases and 8 bases respectively, with 13 bases between them. CDR1 is KGHSH and CDR2 is LQKENI in the germline V gene. For the CDR3, the DNA is TGTGCCAGCTCACCGTACAGGGAGCGAGGCTACACCTTC. It codes for CASSPYRERGYTF.